Following are 13 T cell receptor beta chains from one sample sequenced in a study of untreated major depressive disorder. Study-level points and caveats: TRBV05-01 (Vbeta 5.1) usage was higher in CD4+ T cells of depressed patients than controls.

Generated by immunoSEQ multiplex PCR, the TCRdb table keeps only in-frame clones and is missing some. The table records 10,000 to 15,000 clones, under 95% of them present only once. What these receptors recognize is not known. Input material: CD4+ T cells from PBMCs. Receptors originate from a woman in her thirties with major depressive disorder.

The gene calls are TRBV30 and TRBJ1-2; D gene unclear. This CDR3 has 15 amino acids. V gave up 2 bases and J gave up 7 bases, with 20 bases separating them. In germline, CDR1 is GTSNPN, CDR2 SVGIG (reference sequence). The CDR3 DNA is TGTGCCTGGAGTCGGGGAGGCACTTCGGGCGGTGGCTACACCTTC. It specifies CAWSRGGTSGGGYTF.

The CDR3 sequence is CASSERGRGETQYF. The CDR3 nucleotides read TGTGCCAGCAGTGAAAGGGGGAGAGGGGAGACCCAGTACTTC. The chain joins TRBV6-1 to TRBJ2-5, with a tentative D call TRBD1 (6 bases). Germline CDR1 MNHNS, CDR2 SASEGT. V lost 2 bases and J lost 5, with 12 bases in between. This CDR3 is built from 14 residues.

V usage is TRBV5-1 and J usage is TRBJ1-1; TRBD1 agrees at 7 bases. The germline V gene has CDR1 SGHRS and CDR2 YFSETQ. This CDR3 is built from 13 residues. The V and J ends lost 10 bases and 1 base, in that order; junction bases with no gene match: 7. The CDR3 sequence is CASKQGRNTEAFF. CDR3 sequence (DNA): TGCGCCTCCAAACAGGGGAGGAACACTGAAGCTTTCTTT.

This clone appeared a single time. The V gene is TRBV30, the J gene TRBJ2-1; D may correspond to TRBD1 or TRBD2 (5 bases each). The CDR3 is made up of 15 amino acids. Looked up from germline, CDR1 is GTSNPN and CDR2 is SVGIG (reference sequence). The ends were cut back, 2 bases at V and 8 bases at J, with 19 bases in the middle. The CDR3 nucleotides read TGTGCCTGGAGTATGGGGACCGGGATGGGGCATGAGCAGTTCTTC. It encodes CAWSMGTGMGHEQFF. The entire variable domain, with the rest obtained from reference TRBV30 and TRBJ2-1, is as follows: SQTIHQWPATLVQPVGSPLSLECTVEGTSNPNLYWYRQAAGRGLQLLFYSVGIGQISSEVPQNLSASRPQDRQFILSSKKLLLSDSGFYLCAWSMGTGMGHEQFFGPGTRLTVL.

This chain connects TRBV18 to TRBJ2-7, with 9 bases identical to TRBD1. CDR3 length: 13 residues. CDR1 and CDR2 (germline): KGHSH, LQKENI. V dropped 6 bases and J dropped 7; count of bases not matched to a gene: 7. The CDR3, as DNA: TGTGCCAGCTCCCCGGGACAGGGTGGGGAGCAGTACTTC. As protein: CASSPGQGGEQYF.

This clone was seen a single time. CDR3: CASSLRLDSYTEAFF. The DNA of the CDR3 is TGTGCCAGCAGCTTACGTTTGGACTCCTACACTGAAGCTTTCTTT. The chain combines TRBV7-9 with TRBJ1-1; no reliable D call. This CDR3 has 15 residues. Germline lookup yields CDR1 SEHNR and CDR2 FQNEAQ (reference sequence). The V gene lost 2 bases and the J gene lost 3 bases, with 13 bases spanning the gap.

The chain recombines TRBV10-3 with TRBJ1-2; D gene unclear. The CDR3 contains 12 residues. Deletions cut 3 bases from V and 6 bases from J, with 8 bases between. Germline values: CDR1 ENHRY, CDR2 SYGVKD. As DNA, the CDR3 is TGTGCCATCAGTGATACCGGGGATGGCTACACCTTC. Protein: CAISDTGDGYTF.

The chain has TRBV14 and TRBJ2-7, with D hard to call. The CDR3 contains 15 residues. Trimming shortened V by 4 bases and J by 1 base, and 14 bases separated the two germline ends. In germline, CDR1 is SGHDN, CDR2 FVKESK. The CDR3 sequence: CASSRAPGLSYEQYF. DNA of the CDR3: TGTGCCAGCAGCCGAGCCCCCGGGCTATCCTACGAGCAGTACTTC.

The V and J genes are TRBV4-1 and TRBJ2-1; weak D call: TRBD2 (5 bases). Trimming removed 4 bases from V and 4 bases from J, with 11 bases in between. CDR3 length equals 14 residues. From germline, CDR1 is MGHRA and CDR2 YSYEKL. The CDR3 bases are TGCGCCAGCAGCCCGGGGATAAATTACAATGAGCAGTTCTTC. It codes for CASSPGINYNEQFF.

The CDR3 here is CASSYSMGDGYTF. Here the CDR3 DNA reads TGTGCCAGCAGTTACTCGATGGGGGATGGCTACACCTTC. The V gene is TRBV6-6, the J gene TRBJ1-2; D perhaps matches TRBD1 (5 bases). Germline V lookup: CDR1 MNHNY, CDR2 SVGAGI (reference sequence). The CDR3 length is 13 residues. V shed 0 bases and J shed 6 bases, with 8 bases lying between them.

The CDR3: CASSIGMGAANQPQHF. The CDR3 coding sequence is TGTGCCAGTAGTATAGGAATGGGGGCCGCTAATCAGCCCCAGCATTTT. The chain couples TRBV19 to TRBJ1-5; tentatively, D is TRBD1 (6 bases). The CDR3 contains 16 residues. V was shortened by 1 base and J by 4 bases, with 14 bases between the two germline ends. CDR1 is LNHDA, CDR2 SQIVND, per germline (reference sequence).

The chain is built from TRBV10-3 and TRBJ2-3; 7 bases agree with TRBD2. The germline gives CDR1 ENHRY, CDR2 SYGVKD. J gave up 5 bases and V 2 bases, and 7 bases lay outside the gene matches. CDR3 length: 15 residues. The CDR3 reads CAISERAGAGDTQYF. The CDR3 DNA reads TGTGCCATCAGTGAGAGGGCGGGAGCAGGAGATACGCAGTATTTT.

The chain employs TRBV29-1 and TRBJ2-1, with 8 bases aligning to TRBD2. CDR3 length: 14 residues. V lost 4 bases, J lost 8 bases, and 10 bases stayed unmatched. In germline, CDR1 is SQVTM, CDR2 ANQGSEA. The CDR3 protein is CSVGGPGGLYEQFF. The CDR3 DNA sequence: TGCAGCGTTGGGGGGCCGGGAGGGTTATATGAGCAGTTCTTC.